This T cell receptor (beta chain) was documented in a study of human T cells and chemical hapten exposure. Overall study context: Among samples, TCR yields varied mainly because of small differences in pooled library volume. The study's findings and limits: Following DPC sensitization, TCRs present above 1 in 1000 frequency showed no change.

During construction of the library, unique molecular identifiers were attached to individual cDNA molecules for quantitative, reproducible TCR counting. TCRdb independently ran MiXCR on the 5' RACE reads; one entry per CDR3 protein. The repertoire holds about 140,000 distinct CDR3 sequences, with roughly 4% as singletons. The CDR3 loop spans 14 amino acids. Trimming removed 5 bases from V and 4 bases from J, with 12 bases in between. This clonotype was detected only a few times. The target antigen is unknown. Unfractionated whole blood yielded the extracted total RNA. This clonotype originated in a female donor in good health. V is TRBV12-3 or TRBV12-4 and J is TRBJ2-1; D uncertain. The CDR3 here is CASSPRIGYNEQFF. In DNA form, the CDR3 reads TGTGCCAGCAGTCCCCGCATAGGGTACAATGAGCAGTTCTTC.